The following is a TCR beta chain sequence with its context. The data were obtained in a study of control samples from healthy donors and cancer patients. The CDR3 is 15 amino acids. The germline V and J ends were trimmed by 6 bases and 6 bases, with 18 bases remaining between them. Germline V lookup: CDR1 LNHDA, CDR2 SQIVND (reference sequence). Some clones are missing from TCRdb's copy, which holds only in-frame ones; the method was immunoSEQ multiplex PCR. Counted here are some 130,000 clones, less than 95% occurring once; the ten biggest clones make up roughly 7.8%. Sequencing was performed on blood. J is TRBJ1-5 and V is TRBV19; a possible D gene is TRBD1 (6 bases). The TCR originated in a man between 18 and 29 years old in good health. CDR3 nucleotide sequence: TGTGCCAGTAGCCCTCGGGGGGGGCTCGGTCAGCCCCAGCATTTT. This sequence encodes CASSPRGGLGQPQHF.